Below, 22 T cell receptor beta chains from the same sample are listed, as sequenced in a study of T cell responses to AZD1222 COVID-19 vaccine. Produced via immunoSEQ multiplex PCR; TCRdb's table is partial and in-frame only. The profile shows about 110,000 clones, around 84% of them singletons. This specimen was peripheral blood, taken on day 0 of AZD1222 vaccination. These receptors originate from an adult in good health.

Concerning this clone: One end of the junction is discordant with germline, which a read error may explain. The chain employs TRBV3-1 (or the pseudogene TRBV3-2) and TRBJ2-1, with 8 bases identical to TRBD2. This CDR3 spans 13 amino acids. CDR1 LGHDT and CDR2 YNNKEL come from the germline V gene (reference sequence). CDR3 amino acids: CASSQGRAGGHLF. CDR3 bases: TGTGCCAGCAGCCAAGGGCGGGCGGGGGGCCATCTCTTC.

This rearrangement joins TRBV3-1 (or the pseudogene TRBV3-2) to TRBJ1-2; D uncertain. Germline V lookup: CDR1 LGHDT, CDR2 YNNKEL (reference sequence). CDR3 length: 12 amino acids. V lost 4 bases to trimming and J lost 6 bases, with 9 bases between them. The CDR3 region has the DNA TGTGCCAGCAGCCTCTCAGTAGATGGCTACACCTTC. This translates into CASSLSVDGYTF.

This chain links TRBV7-8 with TRBJ2-1; either TRBD1 or TRBD2 may supply D (5 bases each). The CDR3 contains 16 residues. The V gene's germline CDR1 is SGHVS and CDR2 FQNEAQ. Trimming shortened V by 5 bases and J by 6 bases, and 20 bases separated the two germline ends. The CDR3 region has the DNA TGTGCCAGCAGCATTAGGAGTGGGACCACCGTCAATGAGCAGTTCTTC. This sequence encodes CASSIRSGTTVNEQFF. Full variable domain (outside the CDR3, taken from reference TRBV7-8 and TRBJ2-1): GAGVSQSPRYKVAKRGQDVALRCDPISGHVSLFWYQQALGQGPEFLTYFQNEAQLDKSGLPSDRFFAERPEGSVSTLKIQRTQQEDSAVYLCASSIRSGTTVNEQFFGPGTRLTVL.

The chain couples TRBV6-4 to TRBJ1-2; unclear D gene. Deletions cut 6 bases from V and 7 bases from J, with 21 bases between. The CDR3 spans 15 residues. Germline loops: CDR1 MRHNA, CDR2 SNTAGT. CDR3 nucleotides: TGTGCCAGCAGCCCGGGCCCGTCAACCTCCGGTGGCTACACCTTC. The encoded protein is CASSPGPSTSGGYTF.

The chain couples TRBV6-5 to TRBJ1-2; the D gene is possibly TRBD1 (5 bases). The germline CDR1 and CDR2 sequences are MNHEY and SVGAGI. The ends were cut back, 7 bases at V and 0 bases at J, with 12 bases in the middle. The CDR3 has 14 residues. CDR3 residues: CASKGAGANYGYTF. The DNA of the CDR3 is TGTGCCAGCAAAGGGGCCGGAGCTAACTATGGCTACACCTTC.

This clone was picked up one time. This rearrangement joins TRBV29-1 to TRBJ1-2; a weak D match, TRBD1 (5 bases). Germline V gives CDR1 SQVTM, CDR2 ANQGSEA. The ends were cut back, 2 bases at V and 1 base at J, with 8 bases in the middle. This CDR3 has 13 residues. This chain's CDR3 is CSVERGSNYGYTF. Here the CDR3 DNA reads TGCAGCGTTGAAAGGGGAAGTAACTATGGCTACACCTTC. The full variable domain, rest sourced from reference TRBV29-1 and TRBJ1-2, is SAVISQKPSRDICQRGTSLTIQCQVDSQVTMMFWYRQQPGQSLTLIATANQGSEATYESGFVIDKFPISRPNLTFSTLTVSNMSPEDSSIYLCSVERGSNYGYTFGSGTRLTVV.

The rearrangement uses TRBV7-2 and TRBJ1-5; D unresolved. Trimming pared 5 bases from V and 4 bases from J, leaving 15 bases between. This CDR3 contains 15 residues. The germline V gene has CDR1 SGHTA and CDR2 FQGNSA. Written as DNA, the CDR3 is TGTGCCAGCAGCCTTGACACTCAACCAAATCAGCCCCAGCATTTT. It specifies CASSLDTQPNQPQHF.

This CDR3 reads CASSILAGTYNEQFF. CDR3 DNA sequence: TGTGCCAGTAGTATACTAGCGGGGACCTACAATGAGCAGTTCTTC. The chain links TRBV19 to TRBJ2-1, with TRBD2 matching over 9 bases. CDR1 is LNHDA, CDR2 SQIVND, per germline (reference sequence). This CDR3 contains 15 residues. With V trimmed by 2 bases and J by 2 bases, 1 base remained unmatched.

The rearrangement uses TRBV27 and TRBJ2-1; D is perhaps TRBD2 (6 bases). Germline V gene data show CDR1 as MNHEY and CDR2 as SMNVEV (reference sequence). V was pared by 6 bases and J by 7 bases, with 10 bases between. The CDR3 contains 12 residues. CDR3 nucleotide sequence: TGTGCCAGCAGCCCAGGGAGGAATGAGCAGTTCTTC. Its translation is CASSPGRNEQFF.

The chain couples TRBV25-1 to TRBJ2-1, with 8 bases matching TRBD1. Germline loops: CDR1 MGHDK, CDR2 SYGVNS. The CDR3 extends over 13 amino acids. Trimming at V came to 3 bases and at J to 10 bases, leaving 5 bases not matched to a gene. The CDR3 reads CASSDPGGREQFF. The CDR3, as DNA: TGTGCCAGCAGTGACCCAGGGGGCCGGGAGCAGTTCTTC.

CDR3: CASSQDYRAETQYF. Written as DNA, the CDR3 is TGTGCCAGCAGCCAAGATTACAGGGCTGAGACCCAGTACTTC. The gene calls are TRBV3-1 (or the pseudogene TRBV3-2) and TRBJ2-5, with D maybe TRBD1 (6 bases). Germline V CDR1 and CDR2: LGHDT, YNNKEL (reference sequence). The CDR3 runs to 14 residues. The V end was cut by 0 bases, the J end by 5 bases, with 10 bases between.

CDR3 sequence (DNA): TGTGCCAGCAGCTCTCCCTGGACAGCGGCCTCCTACGAGCAGTACTTC. It encodes CASSSPWTAASYEQYF. The chain carries TRBV7-8 and TRBJ2-7, with D tentatively TRBD1 (6 bases). CDR3 length: 16 amino acids. The germline CDR1 and CDR2 sequences are SGHVS and FQNEAQ. Trimming left V 4 bases short and J 0 bases short, with 16 bases between. Full variable domain (remainder filled in from reference TRBV7-8 and TRBJ2-7): GAGVSQSPRYKVAKRGQDVALRCDPISGHVSLFWYQQALGQGPEFLTYFQNEAQLDKSGLPSDRFFAERPEGSVSTLKIQRTQQEDSAVYLCASSSPWTAASYEQYFGPGTRLTVT.

This chain uses TRBV7-3 with TRBJ2-1; TRBD2 might be the D (7 bases). CDR1 is SGHTA, CDR2 FQGTGA, per germline. Trimming pared 5 bases from V and 7 bases from J, leaving 18 bases between. The CDR3 length is 15 residues. DNA for the CDR3: TGTGCCAGCAGCCCCGCGGGGGCGGGAGTAAATGAGCAGTTCTTC. This sequence encodes CASSPAGAGVNEQFF. Full variable domain (outside the CDR3, taken from reference TRBV7-3 and TRBJ2-1): GAGVSQTPSNKVTEKGKYVELRCDPISGHTALYWYRQSLGQGPEFLIYFQGTGAADDSGLPNDRFFAVRPEGSVSTLKIQRTERGDSAVYLCASSPAGAGVNEQFFGPGTRLTVL.

The gene calls are TRBV4-3 and TRBJ2-1; 8 positions agree with TRBD1. V trimming: 0 bases; J trimming: 7 bases; junction bases outside the gene matches: 11. This CDR3 is built from 17 residues. CDR1 LGHNA and CDR2 YSLEER come from the germline V gene. CDR3 sequence reads: CASSQDPLGQGWNEQFF. Here the CDR3 DNA reads TGCGCCAGCAGCCAAGACCCCCTAGGACAGGGCTGGAATGAGCAGTTCTTC.

The chain carries TRBV7-9 and TRBJ2-7; D is uncertain. Deletions cut 0 bases from V and 3 bases from J, with 3 bases between. The CDR3 extends over 12 amino acids. The germline gives CDR1 SEHNR, CDR2 FQNEAQ (reference sequence). This CDR3 is CASSLANYEQYF. As DNA, the CDR3 is TGTGCCAGCAGCTTAGCGAACTACGAGCAGTACTTC.

This clone was recorded once. V and J are TRBV6-2 or TRBV6-3 and TRBJ2-7; 7 nucleotides align to TRBD2. The germline V gene has CDR1 MNHEY and CDR2 SVGEGT. The CDR3 totals 15 residues. V dropped 6 bases and J dropped 7; count of bases not matched to a gene: 15. In DNA, the CDR3 is TGTGCCAGCAGCCCCGGCGGGGCGGGAGTGAGGGAGCAGTACTTC. Protein product: CASSPGGAGVREQYF.

The chain couples TRBV15 to TRBJ2-3, with 11 nucleotides matching TRBD2. The CDR3 has 17 amino acids. Trimming took 2 bases from V and 3 from J; bases not matched to a gene: 7. The germline V gene encodes CDR1 LNHNV and CDR2 YYDKDF (reference sequence). DNA for the CDR3: TGTGCCACCAGCAGAACTTTCACTAGCGGGAGTACAGATACGCAGTATTTT. Amino acid sequence: CATSRTFTSGSTDTQYF.

The genes are TRBV30 and TRBJ1-1; 10 bases are shared with TRBD1. The CDR3 loop spans 15 amino acids. V gave up 3 bases and J gave up 6 bases; unmatched junction bases: 10. Germline V gene sequence: CDR1 GTSNPN, CDR2 SVGIG (reference sequence). The chain's CDR3 is CAWRGTGARRAEAFF. The CDR3 nucleotides are TGTGCCTGGAGGGGGACAGGGGCGCGACGGGCTGAAGCTTTCTTT.

The chain combines TRBV6-6 with TRBJ1-2; D ambiguous. The CDR3 is 13 residues long. V was trimmed by 4 bases and J by 4 bases, leaving 10 bases between them. Germline assignment: CDR1 MNHNY and CDR2 SVGAGI (reference sequence). The CDR3 region has the DNA TGTGCCAGCAGTTCTGCGGGCGGCTATGGCTACACCTTC. Translation: CASSSAGGYGYTF.

The chain links TRBV6-5 to TRBJ1-2; D ambiguous. The CDR3 totals 11 residues. V was trimmed by 7 bases and J by 2 bases, leaving 5 bases between them. CDR1 and CDR2 (germline): MNHEY, SVGAGI. The DNA for the CDR3 is TGTGCCAGCACCCTAAACTATGGCTACACCTTC. Its translation: CASTLNYGYTF.

The chain couples TRBV7-8 to TRBJ2-7; D is undetermined. Deletions cut 2 bases from V and 6 bases from J, with 2 bases between. The CDR3 has 10 amino acids. Germline V gene data show CDR1 as SGHVS and CDR2 as FQNEAQ. CDR3 protein: CASSLLEQYF. The CDR3, as DNA: TGTGCCAGCAGCTTACTCGAGCAGTACTTC.

The chain has TRBV4-3 and TRBJ1-2; D gene uncertain. Germline V lookup: CDR1 LGHNA, CDR2 YSLEER. This CDR3 spans 14 amino acids. Trimming removed 1 base at V and 6 bases at J, with 12 bases between. The CDR3 coding sequence is TGCGCCAGCAGCCAAGGGACTAGGCGGGATGGCTACACCTTC. Amino acids: CASSQGTRRDGYTF.